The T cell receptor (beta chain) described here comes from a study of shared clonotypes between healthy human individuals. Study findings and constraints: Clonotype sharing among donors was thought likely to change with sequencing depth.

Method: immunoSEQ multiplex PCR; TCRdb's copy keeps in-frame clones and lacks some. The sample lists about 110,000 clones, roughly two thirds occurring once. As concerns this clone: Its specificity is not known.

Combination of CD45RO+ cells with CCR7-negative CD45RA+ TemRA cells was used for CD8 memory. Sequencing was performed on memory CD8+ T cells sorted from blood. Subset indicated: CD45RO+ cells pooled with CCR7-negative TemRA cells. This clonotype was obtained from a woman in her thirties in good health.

CDR3 in DNA: TGTGCCAGCAGTGACTCGATGGAGGGGGCGCGGGCTTTCTTT. Protein product: CASSDSMEGARAFF. The chain is built from TRBV6-4 and TRBJ1-1, with 7 bases lining up with TRBD1. V lost 0 bases, J lost 11 bases, and 9 bases stayed unmatched. Germline values: CDR1 MRHNA, CDR2 SNTAGT. The CDR3 covers 14 residues.